These 18 T cell receptor beta chains share one sample of origin, sequenced in a study of T cells in localized non-small cell lung cancer. TCRdb's copy holds only in-frame clones and misses some; the assay was immunoSEQ multiplex PCR. Among about 4,500 clones, about 92% were seen once, and the ten largest hold around 3%. Sequenced here: peripheral blood, sampled before any cancer treatment. The receptors stem from a woman aged 35-70 years with stage I lung adenocarcinoma.

V is TRBV5-4 and J is TRBJ2-7; D not resolved. The germline CDR1 and CDR2 sequences are SGHNT and YYREEE (reference sequence). V was shortened by 5 bases and J by 6 bases, with 12 bases between the two germline ends. The CDR3 has 12 residues. The CDR3, as DNA: TGTGCCAGCAGTTACCAGACCGGCGAGCAGTACTTC. It translates to CASSYQTGEQYF.

The chain couples TRBV11-2 to TRBJ2-7; TRBD2 matches 11 bases. Losses at the gene ends were 1 base for V and 5 bases for J; bases not matched to a gene: 10. CDR3 size: 17 residues. In germline, CDR1 is SGHAT, CDR2 FQNNGV. CDR3 coding DNA: TGTGCCAGCAGCTTAGGTACGACTAGCGGGAAGGGCGACGAGCAGTACTTC. Residues: CASSLGTTSGKGDEQYF.

V gene TRBV30 combines with J gene TRBJ2-7, with D perhaps given as TRBD1 or TRBD2 (5 bases each). V dropped 3 bases and J dropped 6 bases, with 12 bases sitting between them. Germline CDR1 is GTSNPN and CDR2 is SVGIG (reference sequence). This CDR3 region has 12 residues. Here the CDR3 DNA reads TGTGCCTGGAGCAAGAGGGGTTCCGAGCAGTACTTC. Translated: CAWSKRGSEQYF.

This clone has a single count. V and J are TRBV7-2 and TRBJ2-2; D remains unclear. Germline CDR1 is SGHTA and CDR2 is FQGNSA. This CDR3 is built from 14 residues. V lost 0 bases to trimming and J lost 6 bases, with 8 bases between them. The CDR3 DNA follows: TGTGCCAGCAGCTTAGCGCTCGGGCCCGGGGAGCTGTTTTTT. Protein product: CASSLALGPGELFF.

This rearrangement joins TRBV27 to TRBJ1-2; D is perhaps TRBD1 (6 bases). The germline CDR1 and CDR2 sequences are MNHEY and SMNVEV (reference sequence). V was cut by 3 bases and J by 4 bases, with 27 bases left in between. The CDR3 is made up of 19 amino acids. DNA of the CDR3: TGTGCCAGCAGTTTCCGGGGGGGCGGTACTTCGAATGGTATCTATGGCTACACCTTC. Translation: CASSFRGGGTSNGIYGYTF.

As to this clone: The junction shows a germline mismatch at one end, possibly a read error. The V gene is TRBV10-3, the J gene TRBJ2-3; TRBD2 matches 13 bases. CDR3 length: 19 residues. CDR1 is ENHRY and CDR2 is SYGVKD in the germline V gene. The CDR3, as DNA: TGTGACATCAGCGACCGATCGAAAACTAGCGGGAGGGCTACAGATACGCAGTATTTT. Its protein product is CDISDRSKTSGRATDTQYF.

V and J are TRBV7-9 and TRBJ1-1; D is possibly TRBD1 (6 bases). V lost 5 bases to trimming and J lost 11 bases, with 21 bases between them. CDR1 is SEHNR, CDR2 FQNEAQ, per germline (reference sequence). The CDR3 is 14 amino acids. This CDR3 is CASSLRIQGEEAFF. The CDR3 DNA reads as TGTGCCAGCAGCCTTCGCATACAGGGAGAGGAGGCTTTCTTT.

The chain carries TRBV4-2 and TRBJ1-3; D unresolved. CDR1 LGHNA and CDR2 YNFKEQ come from the germline V gene. The CDR3 is made up of 16 amino acids. V shed 1 base and J shed 3 bases, with 13 bases lying between them. The CDR3 region is CASSQVGVDSGNTIYF. In nucleotides, the CDR3 is TGTGCCAGCAGCCAAGTGGGCGTAGATAGTGGAAACACCATATATTTT.

The chain links TRBV19 to TRBJ1-4; D gene ambiguous. Germline V gene sequence: CDR1 LNHDA, CDR2 SQIVND (reference sequence). CDR3 length equals 11 residues. The CDR3 loop reads CAVGRDEKLFF. The DNA of the CDR3 is TGTGCAGTAGGGAGGGATGAAAAACTGTTTTTT.

The rearrangement uses TRBV12-5 and TRBJ2-7, with TRBD1 as a possible D gene (5 bases). This CDR3 has 14 residues. Trimming shortened V by 7 bases and J by 2 bases, and 15 bases separated the two germline ends. CDR1 and CDR2 from the germline V gene are LGHNT and FRNRAP. Here the CDR3 reads CASAPDSPAYEQYF. The CDR3 region has the DNA TGTGCTAGTGCCCCCGACAGCCCTGCCTACGAGCAGTACTTC.

Only a few counts were recorded for this clone. The gene calls are TRBV11-2 and TRBJ1-1; D is unresolved. V was clipped by 4 bases and J by 2 bases, with 11 bases between them. CDR3 length: 14 amino acids. Germline-derived CDR1 and CDR2 are SGHAT and FQNNGV. The CDR3 here is CASSWVGSNTEAFF. CDR3 DNA: TGTGCCAGCAGCTGGGTCGGGTCAAACACTGAAGCTTTCTTT.

The chain carries TRBV21-1 and TRBJ2-7; the tabulated D call, TRBD1, remains unverified against the DNA. TRBV21-1 is noted as a pseudogene. The CDR3 is 14 residues long. The CDR3 nucleotides read TGTGCCAGCAGCTCCGGACAGGAAACCTACGAGCAGTACTTC. Translation: CASSSGQETYEQYF.

The chain recombines TRBV7-3 with TRBJ2-3; tentative D call: TRBD1 (6 bases). Trimming left V 2 bases short and J 2 bases short, with 8 bases between. CDR3 size: 14 residues. Germline V gives CDR1 SGHTA, CDR2 FQGTGA. CDR3 protein: CASSLAGATDTQYF. The CDR3 DNA is TGTGCCAGCAGCTTAGCAGGGGCCACAGATACGCAGTATTTT.

This chain joins TRBV5-6 and TRBJ2-1, with 10 bases matching TRBD2. V gave up 4 bases and J gave up 6 bases; unmatched junction bases: 13. Germline V gives CDR1 SGHDT, CDR2 YYEEEE. The CDR3 length is 17 residues. In DNA, the CDR3 is TGTGCCAGCAGCCCCCTTCGTCTAGCGGGAGATAGCAATGAGCAGTTCTTC. It is translated as CASSPLRLAGDSNEQFF.

V gene TRBV6-5 combines with J gene TRBJ2-5; D unclear. CDR3 length: 11 residues. The germline V gene encodes CDR1 MNHEY and CDR2 SVGAGI. V was cut by 6 bases and J by 5 bases, with 7 bases left in between. This CDR3 is CASSQLETQYF. In nucleotides, the CDR3 is TGTGCCAGCAGCCAACTGGAGACCCAGTACTTC.

The chain carries TRBV25-1 and TRBJ2-1; no clear D. Germline lookup yields CDR1 MGHDK and CDR2 SYGVNS. The CDR3 extends over 14 amino acids. With 5 bases removed from V and 0 bases from J, the gap between germline ends came to 8 bases. The CDR3 DNA reads as TGTGCCAGCAGTCTATCCAGCTCCTACAATGAGCAGTTCTTC. The encoded protein is CASSLSSSYNEQFF.

This chain uses TRBV29-1 with TRBJ1-1, with D perhaps TRBD1 (6 bases). Per the germline V gene, CDR1 is SQVTM and CDR2 is ANQGSEA. The CDR3 has 15 amino acids. V lost 2 bases to trimming and J lost 6 bases, with 19 bases between them. CDR3 coding DNA: TGCAGCGTTGAACGGGGTTGGGGGGCAGCAGCTGAAGCTTTCTTT. It specifies CSVERGWGAAAEAFF.

This clone was picked up one time. This chain joins TRBV5-6 and TRBJ1-1; weak D call: TRBD1 (6 bases). The V gene lost 3 bases and the J gene lost 10 bases, with 10 bases spanning the gap. This CDR3 has 11 amino acids. Germline loops: CDR1 SGHDT, CDR2 YYEEEE. CDR3 in amino acids: CASSSGVRAFF. The CDR3, as DNA: TGTGCCAGCAGCTCAGGGGTTAGAGCTTTCTTT.